Below, 7 T cell receptor beta chains from the same sample are listed, as sequenced in a study of OX40 agonist ivuxolimab in advanced cancers. The repertoire was sequenced with immunoSEQ multiplex PCR; TCRdb's copy has only in-frame clones and lacks some. This sample has fewer than 70,000 clones, with approximately 87% found just once. The specimen was CD4+ or CD8+ T cells sorted from blood, collected in a trial of the OX40 agonist ivuxolimab. The receptors here all came from an adult with an advanced solid tumor such as melanoma, head and neck, liver or kidney cancer.

A remark on this clone: Other DNA sequences of this sample code for an identical CDR3. This chain links TRBV5-1 with TRBJ1-4, with no clear D. The CDR3 contains 13 residues. CDR1 and CDR2 (germline): SGHRS, YFSETQ. V was pared by 1 base and J by 8 bases, with 9 bases between. The CDR3 nucleotides read TGCGCCAGCAGCTTGAACCGGGCGGAAAAACTGTTTTTT. It translates to CASSLNRAEKLFF.

The gene calls are TRBV5-1 and TRBJ2-1; TRBD1 agrees at 12 bases. Germline V gene sequence: CDR1 SGHRS, CDR2 YFSETQ. The CDR3 has 17 residues. V lost 0 bases and J lost 7; bases outside the gene matches: 8. The CDR3 nucleotides are TGCGCCAGCAGCTTGGCCGGGTGGGGACAGGGGGCAAATGAGCAGTTCTTC. This encodes CASSLAGWGQGANEQFF.

This clone was counted between two and nine times. The V call is TRBV29-1, the J call TRBJ1-2; TRBD1 might be the D (6 bases). V was trimmed by 4 bases and J by 4 bases, leaving 16 bases between them. The length of the CDR3 is 14 residues. Germline values: CDR1 SQVTM, CDR2 ANQGSEA. CDR3 amino acids: CSVAPWGARYGYTF. For the CDR3, the DNA is TGCAGCGTTGCCCCCTGGGGGGCGCGCTATGGCTACACCTTC.

The gene calls are TRBV27 and TRBJ2-7; D uncertain. Trimming removed 6 bases from V and 0 bases from J, with 12 bases in between. CDR1 is MNHEY and CDR2 is SMNVEV in the germline V gene (reference sequence). The CDR3 sequence is 14 residues long. The chain's CDR3 is CASRSQALSYEQYF. CDR3 DNA sequence: TGTGCCAGCAGATCTCAGGCCCTCTCCTACGAGCAGTACTTC.

This sequence joins TRBV28 and TRBJ2-4; D unresolved. Looked up from germline, CDR1 is MDHEN and CDR2 is SYDVKM. The CDR3 covers 13 residues. The V end was cut by 6 bases, the J end by 0 bases, with 6 bases between. The CDR3 loop reads CASSLLAKNIQYF. Written as DNA, the CDR3 is TGTGCCAGCAGCTTACTAGCCAAAAACATTCAGTACTTC.

This clone was found once. This chain uses TRBV5-4 with TRBJ1-1, with D hard to call. Germline V CDR1 and CDR2: SGHNT, YYREEE (reference sequence). V was cut by 0 bases and J by 0 bases, with 6 bases left in between. The CDR3 runs 14 residues. The CDR3 DNA sequence: TGTGCCAGCAGCTTGGACCCGATGAACACTGAAGCTTTCTTT. It yields the protein CASSLDPMNTEAFF.

The chain combines TRBV6-6 with TRBJ2-1, with D unresolved. This CDR3 is 14 amino acids long. Germline V gene lookup returns CDR1 MNHNY and CDR2 SVGAGI (reference sequence). V was trimmed by 6 bases and J by 9 bases, leaving 18 bases between them. The CDR3: CASSAPADGSEQFF. As DNA, the CDR3 is TGTGCCAGCAGCGCCCCCGCCGATGGAAGTGAGCAGTTCTTC.